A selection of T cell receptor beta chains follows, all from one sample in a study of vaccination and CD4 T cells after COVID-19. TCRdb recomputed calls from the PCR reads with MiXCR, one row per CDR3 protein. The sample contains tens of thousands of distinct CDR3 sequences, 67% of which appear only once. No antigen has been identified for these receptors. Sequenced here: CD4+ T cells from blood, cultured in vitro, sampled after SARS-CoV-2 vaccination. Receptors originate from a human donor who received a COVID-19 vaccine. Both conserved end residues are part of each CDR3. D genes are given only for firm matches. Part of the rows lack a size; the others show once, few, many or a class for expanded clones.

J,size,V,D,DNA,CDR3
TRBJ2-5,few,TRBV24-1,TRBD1,TGTGCCACCAGTGATCGGACAGGGCTTCAAGAGACCCAGTACTTC,CATSDRTGLQETQYF
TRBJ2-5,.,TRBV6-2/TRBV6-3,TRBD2,TGTGCCAGCAGTTACTCGTCTAGCGGGGGGGTAGAGACCCAGTACTTC,CASSYSSSGGVETQYF
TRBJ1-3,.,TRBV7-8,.,TGTGCCAGCAGCACCATGACAGGCTCTGGAAACACCATATATTTT,CASSTMTGSGNTIYF
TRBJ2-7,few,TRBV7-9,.,TGTGCCAGCAGTGGTCAGGGTAGGACCTACGAGCAGTACTTC,CASSGQGRTYEQYF
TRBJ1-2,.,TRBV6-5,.,TGTGCCAGCAGTTACCGGGCAGGGACTAACTATGGCCACACCTTC,CASSYRAGTNYGHTF
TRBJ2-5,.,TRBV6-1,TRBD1,TGTGCCAGCACCACAGGGGGCACAGGAGAGACCCAGTACTTC,CASTTGGTGETQYF
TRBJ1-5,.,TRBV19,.,TGTGCCAGTAGTATTGAGGTCAACAATCAGCCCCAGCATTTT,CASSIEVNNQPQHF
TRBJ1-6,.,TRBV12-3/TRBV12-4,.,TGTGCCAGCAGGGAGGCGGGGGCATCCTATAATTCACCCCTCCACTTT,CASREAGASYNSPLHF
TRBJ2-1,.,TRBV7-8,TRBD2,TGTGCCAGCAGCTCACGGGCTAGCGGGGGCCTAAGCTCCTCCTACAATGAGCAGTTCTTC,CASSSRASGGLSSSYNEQFF
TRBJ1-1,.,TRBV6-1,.,TGTGCCAGCAGTGAGTCGCGGGACGCTTTCCTAGGGGACTTT,CASSESRDAFLGDF
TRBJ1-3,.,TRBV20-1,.,TGCAGTGCCCTCATAGCGCTCTCTGGAAACACCATATATTTT,CSALIALSGNTIYF
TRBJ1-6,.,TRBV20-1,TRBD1,TGCAGTGCTAGAAGACAGGGGGCTAGATCACCCCTCCACTTT,CSARRQGARSPLHF
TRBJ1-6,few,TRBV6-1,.,TGTGCCAGCAGTGCCGACCCTTCCAGAAGTAATTCACCCCTCCACTTT,CASSADPSRSNSPLHF
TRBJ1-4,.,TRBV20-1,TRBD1,TGCAGTGCTAGACCGGACAGGGTTAATGAAAAACTGTTTTTT,CSARPDRVNEKLFF
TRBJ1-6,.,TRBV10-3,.,TGTGCCATCAGTGATGGGGGGCGGACGAGCTCCTATAATTCACCCCTCCACTTT,CAISDGGRTSSYNSPLHF
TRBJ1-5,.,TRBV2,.,TGTGCCAGCAGTGAGAGGTGGGGCAATCAGCCCCAGCATTTT,CASSERWGNQPQHF
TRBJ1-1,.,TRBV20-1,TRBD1,TGCAGTGCTTCACCGACAGGGGGGGGCACTGAAGCTTTCTTT,CSASPTGGGTEAFF
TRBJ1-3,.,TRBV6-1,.,TGTGCCAGCAGTGAAAGGCAGATAGGAAACACCATATATTTT,CASSERQIGNTIYF
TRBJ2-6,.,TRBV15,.,TGTGCCACCAGCAGAGGGGGGGGCTCCGGGGCCAACGTCCTGACTTTC,CATSRGGGSGANVLTF
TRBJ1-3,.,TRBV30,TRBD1,TGTGCCTGGAGTGTACAGGGGACAGGCTTCTCTGGAAACACCATATATTTT,CAWSVQGTGFSGNTIYF
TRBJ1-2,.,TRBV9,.,TGTGCCAGCAGCGCTACAGCGAACCCTAACTATGGCTACACCTTC,CASSATANPNYGYTF
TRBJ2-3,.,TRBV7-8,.,TGTGCCAGCAGCCTAAATGGCGATACGCAGTATTTT,CASSLNGDTQYF
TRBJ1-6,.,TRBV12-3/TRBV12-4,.,TGTGCCAGCAGTTCCTCAGGGAGCTCCTATAATTCACCCCTCCACTTT,CASSSSGSSYNSPLHF
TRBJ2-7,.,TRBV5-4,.,TGTGCCAGCAGCTTGAGGCAGGGACCCTACGAGCAGTACTTC,CASSLRQGPYEQYF
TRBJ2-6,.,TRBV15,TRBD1,TGTGCCACCAGCAGAGATCTTGGGACAGGGTCTAGTAGGGCCAACGTCCTGACTTTC,CATSRDLGTGSSRANVLTF
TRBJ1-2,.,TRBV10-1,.,TGCGCCAGCGTGCAGGGGCGGCACACCTTC,CASVQGRHTF
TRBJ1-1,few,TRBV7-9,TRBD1,TGTGCCAGCAGCCGAAAATACGGGGACAGGGAGAACACTGAAGCTTTCTTT,CASSRKYGDRENTEAFF
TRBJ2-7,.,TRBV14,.,TGTGCCAGCAGCCAAGAGTTGGGCAGCGCCTACGAGCAGTACTTC,CASSQELGSAYEQYF
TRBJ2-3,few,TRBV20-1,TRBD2,TGCAGTGCTCCGGTTCCGGCTAGCGGGGCGGATACGCAGTATTTT,CSAPVPASGADTQYF
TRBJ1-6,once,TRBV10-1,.,TGCGCCAGCAGTCCCCTCCTAAACTCGGCAGTCTCCAATTCACCCCTCCACTTT,CASSPLLNSAVSNSPLHF
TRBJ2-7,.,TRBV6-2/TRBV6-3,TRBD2,TGTGCCAGCACGGCAGGACTAGCGGGGGACACTCTTTTGGAGCAGTACTTC,CASTAGLAGDTLLEQYF
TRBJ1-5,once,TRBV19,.,TGTGCCAGTACCACCGAAGCCCAGCCCCAGCATTTT,CASTTEAQPQHF
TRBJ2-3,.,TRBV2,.,TGTGCCAGCAGTGGGTACATACAAAGCACAGATACGCAGTATTTT,CASSGYIQSTDTQYF
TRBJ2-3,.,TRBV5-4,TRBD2,TGTGCCAGCAGCTTAGCGGGGGCCCCAGATACGCAGTATTTT,CASSLAGAPDTQYF
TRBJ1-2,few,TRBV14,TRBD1,TGTGCCAGCAGCCAACTGGGGGACAGGGGTAGCTATGGCTACACCTTC,CASSQLGDRGSYGYTF
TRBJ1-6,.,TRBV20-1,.,TGCAGTGCTAGAGTTCCTGGGGGCCGGTATTCACCCCTCCACTTT,CSARVPGGRYSPLHF
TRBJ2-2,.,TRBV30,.,TGTGCCTGGAGTGTAGGGCAGGGGCTCGTGGCCGGGGAGCTGTTTTTT,CAWSVGQGLVAGELFF
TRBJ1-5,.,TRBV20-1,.,TGCAGTGCTAGAGAGGCAGGAGATAGCAATCAGCCCCAGCATTTT,CSAREAGDSNQPQHF
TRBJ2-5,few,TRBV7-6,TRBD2,TGTGCCAGCAGCACCACTGCGGGGGATCGAGAGACCCAGTACTTC,CASSTTAGDRETQYF
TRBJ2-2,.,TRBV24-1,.,TGTGCCACCAGTGACCACGGCGGGGAGCTGTTTTTT,CATSDHGGELFF
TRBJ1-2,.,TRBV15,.,TGTGCCACCAGCAGCCCCAGGGATTTTGGCTACACCTTC,CATSSPRDFGYTF
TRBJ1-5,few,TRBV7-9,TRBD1,TGTGCCAGCAGCCCCATGGCGGGACAGGGTAGCAATCAGCCCCAGCATTTT,CASSPMAGQGSNQPQHF
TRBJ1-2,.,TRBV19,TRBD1,TGTGCCAGTAGTCCTCAAATACAGGGGCCCAATGGCTACACCTTC,CASSPQIQGPNGYTF
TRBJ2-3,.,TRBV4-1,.,TGCGCCAGCAGCCGGCTGCGAGATACGCAGTATTTT,CASSRLRDTQYF
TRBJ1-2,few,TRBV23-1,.,TGCGCCAGCAGTCAATCGTTAATACTTACTAACTATGGCTACACCTTC,CASSQSLILTNYGYTF
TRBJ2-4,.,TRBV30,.,TGTGCCTGGTCCTCAGGGGCCCATATAGCCAAAAACATTCAGTACTTC,CAWSSGAHIAKNIQYF
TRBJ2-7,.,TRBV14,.,TGTGCCAGCAGTCAAGTGGGCTTGGGGGAGCAGTACTTC,CASSQVGLGEQYF
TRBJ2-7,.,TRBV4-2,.,TGTGCCAGCAGCCATAGGTCTGGTAGCTCCTACGAGCAGTACTTC,CASSHRSGSSYEQYF
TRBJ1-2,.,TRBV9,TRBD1,TGTGCCAGCAGCGCGAAGGGGGGACAGGGAAAAGACTATGGCTACACCTTC,CASSAKGGQGKDYGYTF
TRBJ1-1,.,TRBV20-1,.,TGCAGTGCTAGAGAGCGGGCAGTAGACACTGAAGCTTTCTTT,CSARERAVDTEAFF
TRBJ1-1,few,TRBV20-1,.,TGCAGTGCTAGAACCGGTCGCGCACAGGGCCTTAAAGCTTTCTTT,CSARTGRAQGLKAFF
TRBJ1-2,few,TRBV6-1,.,TGTGCCAGCAGTGAAGCGGGGGGCTATGGCTACACCTTC,CASSEAGGYGYTF
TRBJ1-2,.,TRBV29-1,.,TGCAGCGTTGAAAGGGACCTTCGGGATGGCTACACCTTC,CSVERDLRDGYTF
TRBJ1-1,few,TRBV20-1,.,TGCAGTGCTAGGTGGCAAAACACTGAAGCTTTCTTT,CSARWQNTEAFF
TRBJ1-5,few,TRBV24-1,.,TGTGCCACCAGTGATTCCGCCTGGCAGCCCCAGCATTTT,CATSDSAWQPQHF
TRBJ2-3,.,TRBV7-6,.,TGTGCCAGCAGCTTCCCCGGGACCAGCACAGATACGCAGTATTTT,CASSFPGTSTDTQYF
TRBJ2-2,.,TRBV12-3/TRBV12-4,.,TGTGCCAGCAGTTTATGGGGCACCGGGGAGCTGTTTTTT,CASSLWGTGELFF
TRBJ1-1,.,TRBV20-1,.,TGCAGTGCTAGTGCAGGGCCCACTGAAGCTTTCTTT,CSASAGPTEAFF